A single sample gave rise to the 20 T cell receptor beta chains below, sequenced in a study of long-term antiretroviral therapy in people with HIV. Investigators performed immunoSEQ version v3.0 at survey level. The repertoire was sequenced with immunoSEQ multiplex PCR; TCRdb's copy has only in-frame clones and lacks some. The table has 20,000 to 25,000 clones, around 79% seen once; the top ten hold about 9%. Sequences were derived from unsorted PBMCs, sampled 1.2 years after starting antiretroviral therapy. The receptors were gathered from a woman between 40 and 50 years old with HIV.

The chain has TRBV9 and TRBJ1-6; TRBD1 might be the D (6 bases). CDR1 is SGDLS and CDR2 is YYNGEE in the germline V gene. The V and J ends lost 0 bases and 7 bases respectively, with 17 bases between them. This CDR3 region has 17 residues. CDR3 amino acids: CASSVGLVGDKNSPLHF. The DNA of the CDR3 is TGTGCCAGCAGCGTAGGCCTGGTAGGGGACAAGAATTCACCCCTCCACTTT.

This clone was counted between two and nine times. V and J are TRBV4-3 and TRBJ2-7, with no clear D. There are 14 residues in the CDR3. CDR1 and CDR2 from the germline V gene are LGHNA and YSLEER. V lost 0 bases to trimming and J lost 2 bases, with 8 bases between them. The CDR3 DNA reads TGCGCCAGCAGCCAAGACTGGCGGACCTACGAGCAGTACTTC. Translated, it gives CASSQDWRTYEQYF.

The CDR3 bases are TGTGCCAGCAGTTACCTAGCGGGCCAAGAGACCCAGTACTTC. Residues: CASSYLAGQETQYF. V is TRBV6-6 and J is TRBJ2-5, with TRBD2 matching over 8 bases. The trim removed 2 bases at V and 1 base at J, leaving 0 bases unmatched. CDR3 length: 14 amino acids. Germline V gene lookup returns CDR1 MNHNY and CDR2 SVGAGI (reference sequence).

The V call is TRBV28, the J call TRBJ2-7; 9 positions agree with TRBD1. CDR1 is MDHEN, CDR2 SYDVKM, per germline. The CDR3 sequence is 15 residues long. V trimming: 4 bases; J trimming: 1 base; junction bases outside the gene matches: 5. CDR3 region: CASSSTGGSSYEQYF. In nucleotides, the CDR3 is TGTGCCAGCAGTTCAACAGGGGGCTCTTCCTACGAGCAGTACTTC.

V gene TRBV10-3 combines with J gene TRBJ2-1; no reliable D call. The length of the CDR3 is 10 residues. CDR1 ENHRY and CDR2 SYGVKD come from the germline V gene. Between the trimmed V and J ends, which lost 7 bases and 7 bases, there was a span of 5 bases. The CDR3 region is CAIKGNEQFF. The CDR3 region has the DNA TGTGCCATCAAAGGGAATGAGCAGTTCTTC.

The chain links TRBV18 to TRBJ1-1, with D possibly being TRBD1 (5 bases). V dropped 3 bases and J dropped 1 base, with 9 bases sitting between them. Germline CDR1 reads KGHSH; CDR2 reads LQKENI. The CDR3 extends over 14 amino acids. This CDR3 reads CASSPGTWNTEAFF. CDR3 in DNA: TGTGCCAGCTCACCTGGGACCTGGAACACTGAAGCTTTCTTT.

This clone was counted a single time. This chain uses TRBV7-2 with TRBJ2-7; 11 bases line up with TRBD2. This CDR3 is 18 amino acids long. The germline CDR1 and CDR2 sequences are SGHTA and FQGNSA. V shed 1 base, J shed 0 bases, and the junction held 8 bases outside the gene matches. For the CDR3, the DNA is TGTGCCAGCAGCTTAGATCCTTTCCTAGCGGGGGGCTCCTACGAGCAGTACTTC. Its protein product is CASSLDPFLAGGSYEQYF. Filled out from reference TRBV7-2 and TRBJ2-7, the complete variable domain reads GAGVSQSPSNKVTEKGKDVELRCDPISGHTALYWYRQSLGQGLEFLIYFQGNSAPDKSGLPSDRFSAERTGGSVSTLTIQRTQQEDSAVYLCASSLDPFLAGGSYEQYFGPGTRLTVT.

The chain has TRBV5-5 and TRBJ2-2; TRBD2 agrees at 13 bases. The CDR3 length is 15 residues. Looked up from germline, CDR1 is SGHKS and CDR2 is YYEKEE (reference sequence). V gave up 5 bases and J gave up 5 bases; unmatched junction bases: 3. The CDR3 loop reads CASSGLAGATGELFF. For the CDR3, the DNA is TGTGCCAGCAGTGGACTAGCGGGAGCGACCGGGGAGCTGTTTTTT. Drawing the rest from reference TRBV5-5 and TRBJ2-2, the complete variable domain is DAGVTQSPTHLIKTRGQQVTLRCSPISGHKSVSWYQQVLGQGPQFIFQYYEKEERGRGNFPDRFSARQFPNYSSELNVNALLLGDSALYLCASSGLAGATGELFFGEGSRLTVL.

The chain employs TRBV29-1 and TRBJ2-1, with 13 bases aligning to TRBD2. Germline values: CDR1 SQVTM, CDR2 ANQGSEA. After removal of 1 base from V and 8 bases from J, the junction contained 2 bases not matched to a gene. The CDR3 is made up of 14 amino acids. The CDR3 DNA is TGCAGCGTTGAAGGGACTAGCGGGAGCGATGAGCAGTTCTTC. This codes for CSVEGTSGSDEQFF.

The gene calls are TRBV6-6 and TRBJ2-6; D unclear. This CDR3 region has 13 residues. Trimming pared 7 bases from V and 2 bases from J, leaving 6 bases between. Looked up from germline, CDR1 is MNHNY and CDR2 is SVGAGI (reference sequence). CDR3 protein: CASTDPGANVLTF. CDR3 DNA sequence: TGTGCCAGCACCGACCCTGGGGCCAACGTCCTGACTTTC.

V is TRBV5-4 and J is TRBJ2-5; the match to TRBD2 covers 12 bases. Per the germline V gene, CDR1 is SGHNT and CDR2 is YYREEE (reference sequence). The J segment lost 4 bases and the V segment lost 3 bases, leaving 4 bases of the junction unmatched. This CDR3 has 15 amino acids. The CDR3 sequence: CASSSSGRAPETQYF. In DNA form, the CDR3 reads TGTGCCAGCAGCTCTAGCGGGAGGGCCCCAGAGACCCAGTACTTC.

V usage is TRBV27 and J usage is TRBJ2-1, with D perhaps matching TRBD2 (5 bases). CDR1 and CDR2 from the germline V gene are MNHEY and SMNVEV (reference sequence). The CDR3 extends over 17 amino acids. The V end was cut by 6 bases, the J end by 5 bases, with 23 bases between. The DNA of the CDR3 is TGTGCCAGCAGCCTCCGGGGAGTCAGAGGCCTTGACAATGAGCAGTTCTTC. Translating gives CASSLRGVRGLDNEQFF.

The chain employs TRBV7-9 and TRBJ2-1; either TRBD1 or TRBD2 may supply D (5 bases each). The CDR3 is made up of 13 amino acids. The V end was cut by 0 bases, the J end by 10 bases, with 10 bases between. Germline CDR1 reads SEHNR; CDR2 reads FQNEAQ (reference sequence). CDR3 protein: CASSLAHGTEQFF. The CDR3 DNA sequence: TGTGCCAGCAGCTTAGCCCACGGGACGGAGCAGTTCTTC.

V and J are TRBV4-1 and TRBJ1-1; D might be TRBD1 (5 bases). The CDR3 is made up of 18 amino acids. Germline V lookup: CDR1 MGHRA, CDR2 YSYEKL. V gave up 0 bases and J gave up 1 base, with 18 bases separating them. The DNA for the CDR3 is TGCGCCAGCAGCCAAGATAAGGTGCCTGGGGCAAGGAACACTGAAGCTTTCTTT. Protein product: CASSQDKVPGARNTEAFF.

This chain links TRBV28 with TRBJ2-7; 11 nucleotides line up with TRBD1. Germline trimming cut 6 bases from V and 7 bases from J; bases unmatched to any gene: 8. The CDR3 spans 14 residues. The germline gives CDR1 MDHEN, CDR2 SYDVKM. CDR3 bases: TGTGCCAGCAGCGCACCGGGACAGGGGGGAGAGCAGTACTTC. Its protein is CASSAPGQGGEQYF.

The CDR3 region has the DNA TGCGCCAGCAGCCCGGACTTCGCTGGGGACGAGCAGTACTTC. Translated, it gives CASSPDFAGDEQYF. The chain links TRBV5-1 to TRBJ2-7, with D maybe TRBD2 (5 bases). Trimming left V 4 bases short and J 5 bases short, with 16 bases between. CDR1 SGHRS and CDR2 YFSETQ come from the germline V gene. The CDR3 length is 14 residues.

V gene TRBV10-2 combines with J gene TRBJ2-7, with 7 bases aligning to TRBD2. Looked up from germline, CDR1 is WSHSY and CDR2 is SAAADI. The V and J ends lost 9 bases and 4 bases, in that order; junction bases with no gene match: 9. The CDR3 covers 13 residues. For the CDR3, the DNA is TGCGCCAGTAGTTGGGAGGGGACGTACGAGCAGTACTTC. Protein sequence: CASSWEGTYEQYF.

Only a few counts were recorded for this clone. The CDR3 DNA reads as TGTGCCAGCAGCTTAGGTGTGACGTCCTACGAGCAGTACTTC. Protein product: CASSLGVTSYEQYF. The V gene is TRBV7-9, the J gene TRBJ2-7; D unclear. Germline V gene data show CDR1 as SEHNR and CDR2 as FQNEAQ (reference sequence). CDR3 length: 14 amino acids. Trimming removed 1 base at V and 1 base at J, with 8 bases between. Filled out from reference TRBV7-9 and TRBJ2-7, the complete variable domain reads DTGVSQNPRHKITKRGQNVTFRCDPISEHNRLYWYRQTLGQGPEFLTYFQNEAQLEKSRLLSDRFSAERPKGSFSTLEIQRTEQGDSAMYLCASSLGVTSYEQYFGPGTRLTVT.

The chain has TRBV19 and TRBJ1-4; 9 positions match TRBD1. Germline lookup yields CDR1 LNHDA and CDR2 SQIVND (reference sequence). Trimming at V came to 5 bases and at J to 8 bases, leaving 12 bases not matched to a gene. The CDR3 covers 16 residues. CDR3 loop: CASSRSPGQGGEKLFF. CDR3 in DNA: TGTGCCAGTAGTCGATCACCGGGACAGGGAGGCGAAAAACTGTTTTTT.

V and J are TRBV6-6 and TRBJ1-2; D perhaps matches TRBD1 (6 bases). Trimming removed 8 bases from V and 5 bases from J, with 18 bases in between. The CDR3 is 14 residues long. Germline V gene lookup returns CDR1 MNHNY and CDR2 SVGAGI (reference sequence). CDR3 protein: CASGVWGGRYGYTF. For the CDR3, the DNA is TGTGCCAGCGGGGTTTGGGGGGGGCGTTATGGCTACACCTTC.